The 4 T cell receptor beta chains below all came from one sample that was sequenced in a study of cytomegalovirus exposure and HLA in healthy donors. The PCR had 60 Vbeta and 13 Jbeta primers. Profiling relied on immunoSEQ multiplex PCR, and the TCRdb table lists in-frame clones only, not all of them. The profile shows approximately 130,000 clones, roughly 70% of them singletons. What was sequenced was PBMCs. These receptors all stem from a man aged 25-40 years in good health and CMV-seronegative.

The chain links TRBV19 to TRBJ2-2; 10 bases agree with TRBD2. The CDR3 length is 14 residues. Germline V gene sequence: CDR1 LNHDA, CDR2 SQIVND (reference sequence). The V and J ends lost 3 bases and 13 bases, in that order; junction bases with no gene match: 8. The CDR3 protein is CASSMGTSERRLFF. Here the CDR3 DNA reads TGTGCCAGTAGTATGGGGACTAGCGAAAGACGGCTGTTTTTT.

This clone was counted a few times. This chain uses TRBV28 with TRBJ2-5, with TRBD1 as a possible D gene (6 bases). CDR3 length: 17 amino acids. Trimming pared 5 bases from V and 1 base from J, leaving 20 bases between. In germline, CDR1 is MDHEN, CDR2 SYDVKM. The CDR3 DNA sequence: TGTGCCAGCAGTCCTAACTTCTTGGGCAGGGGCCAAGAGACCCAGTACTTC. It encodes CASSPNFLGRGQETQYF.

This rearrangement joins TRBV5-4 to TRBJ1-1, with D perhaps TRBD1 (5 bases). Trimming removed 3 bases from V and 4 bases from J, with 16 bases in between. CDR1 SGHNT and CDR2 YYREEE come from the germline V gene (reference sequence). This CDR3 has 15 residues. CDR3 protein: CASSSAFRVGTEAFF. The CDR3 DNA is TGTGCCAGCAGCTCAGCCTTCAGGGTTGGCACTGAAGCTTTCTTT.

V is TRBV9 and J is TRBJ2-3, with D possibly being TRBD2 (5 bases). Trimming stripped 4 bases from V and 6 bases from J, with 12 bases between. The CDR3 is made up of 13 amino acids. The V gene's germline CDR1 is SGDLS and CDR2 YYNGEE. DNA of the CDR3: TGTGCCAGCAGCAGCGGCCCCGGGGATACGCAGTATTTT. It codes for CASSSGPGDTQYF.